This TCR beta chain was sequenced in a study of graft-versus-host responses after intestinal transplantation. The wider study: Every recipient had anti-thymocyte globulin induction and approximately 3 years of tacrolimus plus steroids. The study, taken as a whole, reports: The study found high graft-versus-host to host-versus-graft clonal ratios in allografts of patients with graft-donor T cell macrochimerism. The marrow of recipients harbored GvH clones, and ileum or blood showed some of them first.

Of note for this clone: Its antigen is unknown.

The CDR3 covers 17 residues. CDR1 is SGHAT and CDR2 is FQNNGV in the germline V gene. With 1 base removed from V and 1 base from J, the gap between germline ends came to 14 bases. Only in-frame clones appear in the TCRdb table, and some are missing; sequencing was by immunoSEQ multiplex PCR. The data hold 33,000 or so clones, with about 93% observed a single time. The material sequenced was PBMCs, taken 16 days after intestinal transplant. The TCR comes from a human patient who received an intestinal transplant, so some T cells may come from the graft donor. The chain has TRBV11-2 and TRBJ1-5; TRBD1 might be the D (5 bases). CDR3 amino acids: CASSLAVGVRSNQPQHF. The CDR3 bases are TGTGCCAGCAGCTTAGCGGTAGGGGTGCGAAGCAATCAGCCCCAGCATTTT.